This is a list of T cell receptor beta chains from one sample in a study of blood T cell repertoires in COVID-19. Sequenced by immunoSEQ multiplex PCR; TCRdb stores in-frame clones only, minus some. The sample shows 110,000 to 150,000 clones, over 70% of them seen only once. Sequencing used peripheral blood. The source of these receptors is a woman aged 55-70 years with acute or convalescent COVID-19. Each CDR3 is given with its conserved first and last residue. Each record gives: J gene, D gene, V gene, clone size, CDR3 DNA, CDR3 protein. D genes are given only for firm matches. Clone size is not always given. Where it is, it says once, few, many or a class for expanded clones.

TRBJ2-3	TRBD2	TRBV6-5	once	TGTGCCAGCGGAGGGGTAGCGGGAGCTTCAGATACGCAGTATTTT	CASGGVAGASDTQYF
TRBJ2-1	TRBD2	TRBV5-1	-	TGCGCCAGCAGCCCGCGCCCTAATCCGGGACTAGCGGGAGGGAGCTCCTACAATGAGCAGTTCTTC	CASSPRPNPGLAGGSSYNEQFF
TRBJ1-4	-	TRBV2	-	TGTGCCAGCAGTGAACCTCAGGGGATTAATGAAAAACTGTTTTTT	CASSEPQGINEKLFF
TRBJ2-2	TRBD2	TRBV2	-	TGTGCCAGCAGACTTACCGGGGGGTACACCGGGGAGCTGTTTTTT	CASRLTGGYTGELFF
TRBJ2-7	TRBD2	TRBV7-2	few	TGTGCCAGCAGCTTAGGTGGGCTAGCGGGAGTTTCCGAGCAGTACTTC	CASSLGGLAGVSEQYF
TRBJ1-5	-	TRBV14	-	TGTGCCAGCAGCCAAGAGGGCAGCCCCTACCAGCATTTT	CASSQEGSPYQHF
TRBJ1-1	-	TRBV7-9	once	TGTGCCAGCAGTCGCGACAGTATGAACACTGAAGCTTTCTTT	CASSRDSMNTEAFF
TRBJ2-1	TRBD2	TRBV15	-	TGTGCCACCAGCACTTACCGCCTAGTGGGGGGGGGTGAGCAGTTCTTC	CATSTYRLVGGGEQFF
TRBJ2-2	TRBD2	TRBV5-4	-	TGTGCCAGCAGCTTGGGGGCCGGGACTAGAGGCACCGGGGAGCTGTTTTTT	CASSLGAGTRGTGELFF
TRBJ2-1	-	TRBV15	-	TGTGCCACCAGCAGACGCGCCAACTACAATGAGCAGTTCTTC	CATSRRANYNEQFF
TRBJ1-2	TRBD1	TRBV2	-	TGTGCCAGCAGTGACCAGGGGGCTGGCTATGGCTACACCTTC	CASSDQGAGYGYTF
TRBJ1-3	-	TRBV9	-	TGTGCCAGCGGGTCGGGGAACGGAAACACCATATATTTT	CASGSGNGNTIYF
TRBJ2-1	TRBD2	TRBV4-1	once	TGCGCCAGCAGCCCACGGTTTACTAGCGGGAGTTTCAATGAGCAGTTCTTC	CASSPRFTSGSFNEQFF
TRBJ1-3	TRBD1	TRBV5-1	-	TGCGCCAGCAGCGTATGGACAGGGGTTGCTGGAAACACCATATATTTT	CASSVWTGVAGNTIYF
TRBJ2-2	-	TRBV7-2	-	TGTGCCAGCAGCTTAGGACTCCTCACCGGGGAGCTGTTTTTT	CASSLGLLTGELFF
TRBJ2-7	TRBD1	TRBV5-1	-	TGCGCCAGCAGCCCGCGGGACAGGGGTGGCTCCTACGAGCAGTACTTC	CASSPRDRGGSYEQYF
TRBJ2-1	TRBD2	TRBV3-1/TRBV3-2	-	TGTGCCAGCAGCCAAACTAGCGCGTTTTCGTCCGCATTCTACAATGAGCAGTTCTTC	CASSQTSAFSSAFYNEQFF
TRBJ2-7	TRBD2	TRBV2	few	TGTGCCAGCAAGGGACGGGAGGTTCCGTACTTC	CASKGREVPYF
TRBJ2-3	-	TRBV6-5	-	TGTGCCAGCAGTTATTCGGACAACACAGATACGCAGTATTTT	CASSYSDNTDTQYF
TRBJ2-1	-	TRBV18	-	TGTGCCAGCTCACCAGGGAGAGTAGGTGAGCAGTTCTTC	CASSPGRVGEQFF
TRBJ1-1	TRBD1	TRBV12-5	-	TGTGCTAGTGGTTTGGGAGGGACAGGGAGGATATGGAACACTGAAGCTTTCTTT	CASGLGGTGRIWNTEAFF
TRBJ2-7	TRBD2	TRBV4-2	-	TGTGCCAGCAGCGTCCTCGGGACTAGCGGGAGGAACTACGAGCAGTACTTC	CASSVLGTSGRNYEQYF
TRBJ1-1	TRBD1	TRBV11-2	-	TGTGCCAGCAGCGGGACAGGGGGTGGGAACACTGAAGCTTTCTTT	CASSGTGGGNTEAFF
TRBJ1-5	TRBD1	TRBV27	-	TGTGCCAGCAGATTGGGGACAGGGGGGACTCAGCCCCAGCATTTT	CASRLGTGGTQPQHF
TRBJ1-4	-	TRBV10-2	-	TGCGCCAGCAGTGAGTCGGGCAGGAATGAAAAACTGTTTTTT	CASSESGRNEKLFF
TRBJ1-1	-	TRBV18	-	TGTGCCAGCTCACCACCGGTTTCCAGGGAAGCTTTCTTT	CASSPPVSREAFF
TRBJ1-6	-	TRBV9	once	TGTGCCAGCAGCGGGTCAGGGGAGAATTCACCCCTCCACTTT	CASSGSGENSPLHF
TRBJ2-1	-	TRBV9	-	TGTGCCAGCAGCGTAGTTCGGACTGGCTACAATGAGCAGTTCTTC	CASSVVRTGYNEQFF
TRBJ2-6	TRBD1	TRBV27	-	TGTGCCAGCAGCGATATGAAGAAAGGGACAGGGGGTAGTGGGGCCAACGTCCTGACTTTC	CASSDMKKGTGGSGANVLTF
TRBJ2-7	TRBD1	TRBV6-6	once	TGTGCCAGTCGAGACTTCGGGACAGGGTACCACGAGCAGTACTTC	CASRDFGTGYHEQYF
TRBJ2-5	TRBD1	TRBV7-2	-	TGTGCCAGCAGCCCGAGGGACAGGGGACAGACCCAGTACTTC	CASSPRDRGQTQYF
TRBJ1-1	TRBD1	TRBV4-1	few	TGCGCCAGCAGCCAAGGGACAGGCCCCAGCGCTGAAGCTTTCTTT	CASSQGTGPSAEAFF
TRBJ1-2	TRBD1	TRBV6-5	-	TGTGCCAGCAGGGGGGACAGAAACTATGGCTACACCTTC	CASRGDRNYGYTF
TRBJ1-2	TRBD1	TRBV28	few	TGTGCCAGCAGTGGGGGGACGGGACAGGGGAACTATGGCTACACCTTC	CASSGGTGQGNYGYTF
TRBJ2-1	-	TRBV11-2	-	TGTGCCAGCAGCTTATCACCGGGCTCCTACAATGAGCAGTTCTTC	CASSLSPGSYNEQFF
TRBJ2-7	TRBD2	TRBV30	-	TGTGCCTGGAGCCCCGGGACTAGCGGGAGGGCCAAGGTTCTCGAGCAGTACTTC	CAWSPGTSGRAKVLEQYF
TRBJ2-7	TRBD2	TRBV5-4	-	TGTGCCAGCAGCCCTCGGGGAGGGAGTGGGTCCTACGAGCAGTACTTC	CASSPRGGSGSYEQYF
TRBJ1-1	-	TRBV3-1/TRBV3-2	-	TGTGCCAGCAGCTTACAGGCTTTTAACACTGAAGCTTTCTTT	CASSLQAFNTEAFF
TRBJ2-1	-	TRBV28	-	TGTGCCAGCAGTTTATCGACAGAGAAGCAGTTCTTC	CASSLSTEKQFF
TRBJ1-5	-	TRBV18	-	TGTGCCAGCAACGGCCCAGGGGGCAATCAGCCCCAGCATTTT	CASNGPGGNQPQHF
TRBJ1-2	TRBD1	TRBV12-3/TRBV12-4	-	TGTGCCAGCAGTTTCGACAGGGAGGTTGGCTACACCTTC	CASSFDREVGYTF
TRBJ1-5	-	TRBV29-1	-	TGCAGCGTTGTGGGGGGGGATAATCAGCCCCAGCATTTT	CSVVGGDNQPQHF
TRBJ2-3	TRBD2	TRBV5-4	-	TGTGCCAGCAGCTTTCGGGAGGGCCGTGGAACAACGCAGTATTTT	CASSFREGRGTTQYF
TRBJ2-1	TRBD2	TRBV5-1	-	TGCGCCAGCAGCGTGACTAGCGTAAACAATGAGCAGTTCTTC	CASSVTSVNNEQFF
TRBJ2-1	TRBD2	TRBV3-1/TRBV3-2	-	TGTGCCAGCAGCGAACGGACTAGCGGTACCTACAATGAGCAGTTCTTC	CASSERTSGTYNEQFF
TRBJ2-5	-	TRBV29-1	-	TGCAGCGTTTCGAGAGGAGGACAAGAGACCCAGTACTTC	CSVSRGGQETQYF
TRBJ2-1	TRBD2	TRBV2	-	TGTGCCAGCACTGAGAGCGGGACCGGAGAGCAGTTCTTC	CASTESGTGEQFF